The 9 T cell receptor beta chains below all came from one sample that was sequenced in a study of pediatric ulcerative colitis. The assay was immunoSEQ multiplex PCR, and TCRdb's table has in-frame clones only and misses some. Counted here are roughly 54,000 clones, around 87% occurring once; the ten biggest clones make up about 1.5%. Sequences were obtained from blood. These receptors all stem from a boy between 10 and 17 years old who was a control in a study of pediatric ulcerative colitis.

The chain combines TRBV10-3 with TRBJ1-5; D is unresolved. V was clipped by 4 bases and J by 4 bases, with 8 bases between them. Looked up from germline, CDR1 is ENHRY and CDR2 is SYGVKD. The CDR3 is 13 residues long. CDR3 protein: CAISAASNQPQHF. The CDR3 coding sequence is TGTGCCATCAGTGCAGCGAGTAATCAGCCCCAGCATTTT.

The V and J genes are TRBV6-6 and TRBJ2-7; D may correspond to TRBD1 or TRBD2 (5 bases each). Between the trimmed V and J ends, which lost 10 bases and 2 bases, there was a span of 15 bases. Per germline, CDR1 MNHNY and CDR2 SVGAGI (reference sequence). The length of the CDR3 is 13 residues. The CDR3 coding sequence is TGTGCCACCCACCGGGACCTACCCTACGAGCAGTACTTC. Translation: CATHRDLPYEQYF.

The CDR3 bases are TGCGCCAGCTCCTCGGGGAGCTCCTACAATGAGCAGTTCTTC. This gives the protein CASSSGSSYNEQFF. V usage is TRBV5-1 and J usage is TRBJ2-1; a possible D gene is TRBD2 (5 bases). The germline V gene encodes CDR1 SGHRS and CDR2 YFSETQ. V lost 7 bases and J 0 bases, leaving 11 bases between the germline ends. The CDR3 runs 14 residues. The whole variable domain, remainder taken from reference TRBV5-1 and TRBJ2-1, is KAGVTQTPRYLIKTRGQQVTLSCSPISGHRSVSWYQQTPGQGLQFLFEYFSETQRNKGNFPGRFSGRQFSNSRSEMNVSTLELGDSALYLCASSSGSSYNEQFFGPGTRLTVL.

The chain combines TRBV5-6 with TRBJ1-4; no definite D call. The CDR3 has 14 amino acids. Germline CDR1 SGHDT, CDR2 YYEEEE. The V end was cut by 3 bases, the J end by 2 bases, with 8 bases between. CDR3 DNA sequence: TGTGCCAGCAGCTCGGGTACTACTAATGAAAAACTGTTTTTT. This encodes CASSSGTTNEKLFF.

The chain joins TRBV11-2 to TRBJ2-1; 11 nucleotides align to TRBD2. Per germline, CDR1 SGHAT and CDR2 FQNNGV. Unmatched junction bases numbered 5, after V lost 5 bases and J lost 2 bases. The CDR3 has 16 residues. For the CDR3, the DNA is TGTGCCAGCAGCGCAATAGCGGGGGGGACCTACAATGAGCAGTTCTTC. Translating it yields CASSAIAGGTYNEQFF.

Here the CDR3 DNA reads TGTGCCAGCAGCCGCTCTGGAAACACCATATATTTT. Residues: CASSRSGNTIYF. The chain combines TRBV13 with TRBJ1-3; D remains ambiguous. The CDR3 has 12 amino acids. CDR1 and CDR2 from the germline V gene are PRHDT and FYEKMQ (reference sequence). Trimming cost V 5 bases and J 0 bases, with 2 bases left between them.

V and J are TRBV7-2 and TRBJ2-5; D gene ambiguous. Germline values: CDR1 SGHTA, CDR2 FQGNSA. V lost 6 bases, J lost 4 bases, and 12 bases lay in between. The CDR3 runs 13 residues. Here the CDR3 DNA reads TGTGCCAGCAGAAATAGTATCCGAGAGACCCAGTACTTC. It is translated as CASRNSIRETQYF.

The chain has TRBV6-5 and TRBJ2-7; 8 positions agree with TRBD1. The CDR3 is 13 residues long. Unmatched junction bases numbered 6, after V lost 5 bases and J lost 6 bases. Germline values: CDR1 MNHEY, CDR2 SVGAGI. The CDR3 region has the DNA TGTGCCAGCAGTGAATACAGGGGGTCCGAGCAGTACTTC. It translates to CASSEYRGSEQYF.

This chain uses TRBV27 with TRBJ1-4; 7 bases are shared with TRBD1. The V segment lost 8 bases and the J segment 8 bases; nucleotides outside the gene matches: 11. The CDR3 has 14 residues. CDR1 is MNHEY, CDR2 SMNVEV, per germline (reference sequence). The CDR3 DNA follows: TGTGCCAGCGGACGACAGGGTCAAGAAGAAAAACTGTTTTTT. It translates to CASGRQGQEEKLFF.